The rows below give T cell receptor beta chains drawn from one sample of a study of blood T cell repertoires in COVID-19. Some clones are missing from TCRdb's copy, which holds only in-frame ones; the method was immunoSEQ multiplex PCR. This table holds around 300,000 clones, around 91% found once. The sequencing sample was made of PBMCs or T cells enriched from blood (not recorded which). Source of these receptors: a woman aged 18-35 years who had recovered from COVID-19. The CDR3 runs from the conserved cysteine through the conserved F or W. A D gene is named only where the DNA matches it firmly. Clone size is stated in some rows and not others, as once, few, many or a class when expanded.

j_call: TRBJ2-5; clone_size: -; v_call: TRBV12-3/TRBV12-4; d_call: TRBD2; cdr3_aa: CASRGTSRETQYF; cdr3_nt: TGTGCCAGCAGGGGGACTAGCAGAGAGACCCAGTACTTC
j_call: TRBJ1-2; clone_size: -; v_call: TRBV29-1; d_call: -; cdr3_aa: CSVERRDGYGYTF; cdr3_nt: TGCAGCGTTGAGCGGAGGGATGGTTATGGCTACACCTTC
j_call: TRBJ1-1; clone_size: -; v_call: TRBV5-1; d_call: TRBD1; cdr3_aa: CASRIRDSHTEAFF; cdr3_nt: TGCGCCAGCAGAATAAGGGACAGCCACACTGAAGCTTTCTTT
j_call: TRBJ2-1; clone_size: -; v_call: TRBV18; d_call: -; cdr3_aa: CASSPGPGKTGLGDEQFF; cdr3_nt: TGTGCCAGCTCACCAGGCCCCGGGAAAACGGGTTTGGGAGATGAGCAGTTCTTC
j_call: TRBJ1-5; clone_size: once; v_call: TRBV28; d_call: TRBD1; cdr3_aa: CASSKGQAGNQPQHF; cdr3_nt: TGTGCCAGCAGCAAAGGACAGGCGGGCAATCAGCCCCAGCATTTT
j_call: TRBJ1-3; clone_size: -; v_call: TRBV7-9; d_call: -; cdr3_aa: CASSLATTYSGNTIYF; cdr3_nt: TGTGCCAGCAGCTTGGCCACAACGTACTCTGGAAACACCATATATTTT
j_call: TRBJ2-7; clone_size: -; v_call: TRBV3-1/TRBV3-2; d_call: TRBD1; cdr3_aa: CASSPRQGSYEQYF; cdr3_nt: TGTGCCAGCAGCCCCCGACAGGGGAGCTACGAGCAGTACTTC
j_call: TRBJ1-4; clone_size: -; v_call: TRBV6-1; d_call: TRBD1; cdr3_aa: CASSGSGGYPTNEKLFF; cdr3_nt: TGTGCCAGCAGTGGGTCAGGGGGGTACCCGACTAATGAAAAACTGTTTTTT
j_call: TRBJ2-1; clone_size: -; v_call: TRBV28; d_call: -; cdr3_aa: CASNSNSNNEQFF; cdr3_nt: TGTGCCAGCAACAGCAATTCCAACAATGAGCAGTTCTTC
j_call: TRBJ1-5; clone_size: few; v_call: TRBV12-5; d_call: -; cdr3_aa: CASGLPRTAYGRNQPQHF; cdr3_nt: TGTGCTAGTGGTTTGCCCCGGACAGCCTATGGCCGCAATCAGCCCCAGCATTTT
j_call: TRBJ2-7; clone_size: -; v_call: TRBV5-1; d_call: -; cdr3_aa: CASSLSSGRNEQYF; cdr3_nt: TGCGCCAGCAGCTTGTCGTCAGGGAGGAACGAGCAGTACTTC
j_call: TRBJ2-1; clone_size: -; v_call: TRBV6-5; d_call: -; cdr3_aa: CASCQAATNEQFF; cdr3_nt: TGTGCCAGCTGCCAAGCCGCTACCAATGAGCAGTTCTTC
j_call: TRBJ1-6; clone_size: -; v_call: TRBV27; d_call: TRBD1; cdr3_aa: CASRETGIGSPLHF; cdr3_nt: TGTGCCAGCAGGGAGACAGGGATAGGCTCACCCCTCCACTTT
j_call: TRBJ1-5; clone_size: -; v_call: TRBV2; d_call: -; cdr3_aa: CASNPGQNSNQPQHF; cdr3_nt: TGTGCCAGCAATCCGGGACAAAATAGCAATCAGCCCCAGCATTTT
j_call: TRBJ1-2; clone_size: -; v_call: TRBV18; d_call: TRBD1; cdr3_aa: CASSLGWTGGRNGYTF; cdr3_nt: TGTGCCAGCTCACTTGGATGGACAGGGGGCAGGAATGGCTACACCTTC
j_call: TRBJ2-1; clone_size: few; v_call: TRBV4-2; d_call: TRBD1; cdr3_aa: CASSQVSETGGYNEQFF; cdr3_nt: TGTGCCAGCAGCCAAGTCTCGGAGACAGGGGGTTACAATGAGCAGTTCTTC
j_call: TRBJ2-1; clone_size: -; v_call: TRBV18; d_call: TRBD2; cdr3_aa: CASSPYSGGGYNEQFF; cdr3_nt: TGTGCCAGCTCACCATATTCCGGCGGGGGGTACAATGAGCAGTTCTTC
j_call: TRBJ1-1; clone_size: -; v_call: TRBV5-1; d_call: -; cdr3_aa: CASSFGGQVTEAFF; cdr3_nt: TGCGCCAGCAGCTTCGGGGGGCAGGTGACTGAAGCTTTCTTT
j_call: TRBJ1-2; clone_size: -; v_call: TRBV15; d_call: -; cdr3_aa: CATSAGNTYGYTF; cdr3_nt: TGTGCCACCAGCGCAGGGAATACCTATGGCTACACCTTC
j_call: TRBJ2-2; clone_size: -; v_call: TRBV6-5; d_call: TRBD1; cdr3_aa: CASSPQGFDTGELFF; cdr3_nt: TGTGCCAGCAGCCCACAGGGGTTTGACACCGGGGAGCTGTTTTTT
j_call: TRBJ1-3; clone_size: -; v_call: TRBV2; d_call: -; cdr3_aa: CASTKTAGNTIYF; cdr3_nt: TGTGCCAGCACCAAGACAGCGGGAAACACCATATATTTT
j_call: TRBJ2-1; clone_size: -; v_call: TRBV7-6; d_call: TRBD2; cdr3_aa: CASMAGGLEQFF; cdr3_nt: TGTGCCAGCATGGCGGGGGGTCTTGAGCAGTTCTTC
j_call: TRBJ2-7; clone_size: -; v_call: TRBV6-5; d_call: -; cdr3_aa: CASSRGGSAQYF; cdr3_nt: TGTGCCAGCAGCCGAGGAGGTTCGGCGCAGTACTTC
j_call: TRBJ1-1; clone_size: -; v_call: TRBV18; d_call: -; cdr3_aa: CASSETATTEAFF; cdr3_nt: TGTGCCAGCTCAGAGACAGCAACCACTGAAGCTTTCTTT
j_call: TRBJ1-6; clone_size: -; v_call: TRBV5-1; d_call: TRBD1; cdr3_aa: CASSQDSSAGGSYNSPLHF; cdr3_nt: TGCGCCAGCAGCCAGGACAGTTCCGCAGGGGGGTCCTATAATTCACCCCTCCACTTT
j_call: TRBJ1-4; clone_size: -; v_call: TRBV30; d_call: TRBD1; cdr3_aa: CAWSQGQGGEKLFF; cdr3_nt: TGTGCCTGGAGTCAGGGACAGGGAGGTGAAAAACTGTTTTTT
j_call: TRBJ2-7; clone_size: -; v_call: TRBV4-1; d_call: -; cdr3_aa: CASSQVRGYEQYF; cdr3_nt: TGCGCCAGCAGCCAGGTCAGGGGCTACGAGCAGTACTTC
j_call: TRBJ2-3; clone_size: once; v_call: TRBV7-3; d_call: -; cdr3_aa: CASSLNAALDTQYF; cdr3_nt: TGTGCCAGCAGCCTAAACGCGGCCCTAGATACGCAGTATTTT
j_call: TRBJ2-5; clone_size: -; v_call: TRBV27; d_call: TRBD2; cdr3_aa: CASSPGGEETQYF; cdr3_nt: TGTGCCAGCAGTCCGGGGGGGGAGGAGACCCAGTACTTC
j_call: TRBJ1-6; clone_size: -; v_call: TRBV5-1; d_call: -; cdr3_aa: CASSPRQGNNSPLHF; cdr3_nt: TGCGCCAGCAGCCCCAGGCAAGGAAATAATTCACCCCTCCACTTT
j_call: TRBJ2-4; clone_size: -; v_call: TRBV3-1/TRBV3-2; d_call: -; cdr3_aa: CASSQGRENIQYF; cdr3_nt: TGTGCCAGCAGCCAAGGCCGAGAAAACATTCAGTACTTC
j_call: TRBJ1-3; clone_size: -; v_call: TRBV2; d_call: TRBD1; cdr3_aa: CASRLTGGLSGNTIYF; cdr3_nt: TGTGCCAGCAGGTTAACAGGGGGCCTCTCTGGAAACACCATATATTTT
j_call: TRBJ1-5; clone_size: -; v_call: TRBV2; d_call: -; cdr3_aa: CASRPITEQPQHF; cdr3_nt: TGTGCCAGCAGGCCCATTACAGAACAGCCCCAGCATTTT
j_call: TRBJ1-2; clone_size: -; v_call: TRBV19; d_call: TRBD1; cdr3_aa: CASSIGRPGTGLLRHYGYTF; cdr3_nt: TGTGCCAGTAGTATAGGCCGCCCCGGGACAGGTCTTCTCAGGCACTATGGCTACACCTTC
j_call: TRBJ2-3; clone_size: -; v_call: TRBV11-2; d_call: TRBD2; cdr3_aa: CASSLERGTRTDTQYF; cdr3_nt: TGTGCCAGCAGCTTAGAGCGGGGGACCCGCACAGATACGCAGTATTTT
j_call: TRBJ2-1; clone_size: -; v_call: TRBV9; d_call: TRBD1; cdr3_aa: CASSVVRGGQGNNEQFF; cdr3_nt: TGTGCCAGCAGCGTAGTTAGGGGGGGACAGGGTAACAATGAGCAGTTCTTC
j_call: TRBJ2-7; clone_size: -; v_call: TRBV5-5; d_call: -; cdr3_aa: CASSSWGQASYEQYF; cdr3_nt: TGTGCCAGCAGCTCATGGGGCCAAGCTTCCTACGAGCAGTACTTC
j_call: TRBJ1-2; clone_size: -; v_call: TRBV27; d_call: -; cdr3_aa: CASSPAANYGYTF; cdr3_nt: TGTGCCAGCAGTCCCGCAGCTAACTATGGCTACACCTTC
j_call: TRBJ2-5; clone_size: -; v_call: TRBV20-1; d_call: TRBD2; cdr3_aa: CSASSSGGLQETQYF; cdr3_nt: TGCAGTGCTAGTAGTAGCGGGGGGTTACAAGAGACCCAGTACTTC
j_call: TRBJ1-2; clone_size: -; v_call: TRBV2; d_call: -; cdr3_aa: CASSGQPEQPYTF; cdr3_nt: TGTGCCAGCAGTGGGCAGCCCGAACAGCCTTACACCTTC
j_call: TRBJ2-2; clone_size: -; v_call: TRBV6-5; d_call: TRBD2; cdr3_aa: CASSGLAGELFF; cdr3_nt: TGTGCCAGCAGCGGACTAGCCGGGGAGCTGTTTTTT
j_call: TRBJ2-1; clone_size: -; v_call: TRBV21-1; d_call: -; cdr3_aa: CASSNEDRRTGPNNEQFF; cdr3_nt: TGTGCCAGCAGCAATGAAGACCGAAGGACAGGGCCAAACAATGAGCAGTTCTTC
j_call: TRBJ1-1; clone_size: -; v_call: TRBV5-1; d_call: -; cdr3_aa: CASSLMGAGETEAFF; cdr3_nt: TGCGCCAGCAGCCTGATGGGAGCAGGCGAAACTGAAGCTTTCTTT
j_call: TRBJ2-6; clone_size: -; v_call: TRBV7-9; d_call: -; cdr3_aa: CASSLSGTGANVLTF; cdr3_nt: TGTGCCAGCAGCTTGTCAGGAACTGGGGCCAACGTCCTGACTTTC
j_call: TRBJ1-1; clone_size: -; v_call: TRBV5-1; d_call: TRBD1; cdr3_aa: CASSGLGQPNTEAFF; cdr3_nt: TGCGCCAGCAGCGGCCTGGGACAGCCCAACACTGAAGCTTTCTTT
j_call: TRBJ1-5; clone_size: -; v_call: TRBV4-1; d_call: -; cdr3_aa: CASSQPDSNQPQHF; cdr3_nt: TGCGCCAGCAGCCAACCGGACAGTAATCAGCCCCAGCATTTT
j_call: TRBJ1-3; clone_size: -; v_call: TRBV3-1/TRBV3-2; d_call: -; cdr3_aa: CASSPTPRVIDTIYF; cdr3_nt: TGTGCCAGCAGCCCTACGCCCAGGGTCATAGACACCATATATTTT
j_call: TRBJ1-5; clone_size: -; v_call: TRBV10-1; d_call: -; cdr3_aa: CASSVGRNQPQHF; cdr3_nt: TGCGCCAGCAGTGTGGGGAGGAATCAGCCCCAGCATTTT